This TCR beta chain is drawn from a study of shared T cell receptors in the human thymus. The table lists this clone with a few counts. The length of the CDR3 is 16 residues. Per germline, CDR1 LGHNA and CDR2 YSLEER. V lost 0 bases, J lost 7 bases, and 11 bases stayed unmatched. Generated by immunoSEQ multiplex PCR, the TCRdb table keeps only in-frame clones and is missing some. The sample has roughly 550,000 clones; 70% to 80% are singletons. These sequences were also reported in another study, on human thymus T cells. As that study records: There appeared to be biased usage of V and J genes in thymic and blood repertoires. Thymic repertoires from unrelated individuals overlapped highly, related research reported.

The J gene is TRBJ2-5, the V gene TRBV4-3, with 7 positions matching TRBD1. The sample taken for sequencing was thymocytes. The receptor was derived from a boy under two years old with a congenital heart defect. The CDR3 DNA sequence: TGCGCCAGCAGCCAAGATCACAGACAGGGTTTAGCGACCCAGTACTTC. Residues: CASSQDHRQGLATQYF.